What follows is one TCR beta chain and its context. Antigen: not known. Germline V gives CDR1 SGHVS, CDR2 FNYEAQ. V was pared by 4 bases and J by 5 bases, with 15 bases between. The CDR3 spans 14 residues. Healthy bone marrow donors made up the cohort. PCR primers comprised 60 Vbeta and 13 Jbeta primers. Profiled with immunoSEQ multiplex PCR; TCRdb holds only in-frame clones, not every one. The repertoire table contains some 96,000 clones. This sample was included in a study of cytomegalovirus exposure and HLA in healthy donors. Study-level background: Earlier results showed approximately 110 million unique TCR beta sequences derived from approximately 170 million T cells.

Whole-study results and caveats: Three chains linked to CMV were shown in vitro to be specific for CMV antigens.

The sequencing sample was made of PBMCs. The receptor's source is a woman between 25 and 40 years old in good health and CMV-seronegative. V is TRBV7-6 and J is TRBJ2-7, with D possibly being TRBD1 (6 bases). CDR3: CASSSEGGQDEQYF. As DNA, the CDR3 is TGTGCCAGCAGCTCCGAAGGGGGTCAAGACGAGCAGTACTTC.